Listed below are T cell receptor beta chains from one sample, sequenced in a study of Ad26.COV2.S vaccination and SARS-CoV-2 variants. Profiled with immunoSEQ multiplex PCR; TCRdb holds only in-frame clones, not every one. The sample gives about 680,000 clones, 89% of which show up once; roughly 1.5% is in the top ten. The material sequenced was peripheral blood, taken in a trial of Ad26.COV2.S vaccine versus placebo. Receptors were obtained from a person aged 18-60 years who received the Ad26.COV2.S COVID-19 vaccine or a placebo. Each CDR3 is given with its conserved first and last residue. D genes are given only for firm matches. Clone sizes are given selectively: once, few, many, or a class where the clone is expanded.

cdr3_nt: TGTGCCAGCGTCACCGGGTCTGGAAACACCATATATTTT
cdr3_aa: CASVTGSGNTIYF
j_call: TRBJ1-3
clone_size: NA
v_call: TRBV11-2
d_call: NA

cdr3_nt: TGTGCCATCAGCCTAACCGGGTCCACCAATAATTCACCCCTCCACTTT
cdr3_aa: CAISLTGSTNNSPLHF
j_call: TRBJ1-6
clone_size: NA
v_call: TRBV10-3
d_call: NA

cdr3_nt: TGTGCCAGCAGTGAAGGGCCCAGGAACACCGGGGAGCTGTTTTTT
cdr3_aa: CASSEGPRNTGELFF
j_call: TRBJ2-2
clone_size: NA
v_call: TRBV6-1
d_call: NA

cdr3_nt: TGTGCCAGCAGTGAATTTTACAGGGGGCCTGCCGGGGAGCTGTTTTTT
cdr3_aa: CASSEFYRGPAGELFF
j_call: TRBJ2-2
clone_size: NA
v_call: TRBV25-1
d_call: TRBD1

cdr3_nt: TGCAGCGTTGGGAACGGGGTTCAAGAGACCCAGTACTTC
cdr3_aa: CSVGNGVQETQYF
j_call: TRBJ2-5
clone_size: NA
v_call: TRBV29-1
d_call: NA

cdr3_nt: TGTGCCAGCAGCTCCGATACAGGGCCCTATAGCACAGATACGCAGTATTTT
cdr3_aa: CASSSDTGPYSTDTQYF
j_call: TRBJ2-3
clone_size: once
v_call: TRBV7-2
d_call: NA

cdr3_nt: TGTGCCAGCAGCCTACGACTAGCGGGGGGGAGTGATACGCAGTATTTT
cdr3_aa: CASSLRLAGGSDTQYF
j_call: TRBJ2-3
clone_size: NA
v_call: TRBV3-1/TRBV3-2
d_call: TRBD2

cdr3_nt: TGCGCCAGCAGCTCTGGACAGGCGAACACCATATATTTT
cdr3_aa: CASSSGQANTIYF
j_call: TRBJ1-3
clone_size: NA
v_call: TRBV5-1
d_call: TRBD1

cdr3_nt: TGTGCCAGCAGCCCACCCCGGGACAGCTATAGCAATCAGCCCCAGCATTTT
cdr3_aa: CASSPPRDSYSNQPQHF
j_call: TRBJ1-5
clone_size: NA
v_call: TRBV7-2
d_call: TRBD1

cdr3_nt: TGTGCCAGCAGCCAAGCAAGTAATGAAAAACTGTTTTTT
cdr3_aa: CASSQASNEKLFF
j_call: TRBJ1-4
clone_size: NA
v_call: TRBV3-1/TRBV3-2
d_call: NA

cdr3_nt: TGTGCCAGCAGCCGACAGAATCAGCCCCAGCATTTT
cdr3_aa: CASSRQNQPQHF
j_call: TRBJ1-5
clone_size: NA
v_call: TRBV5-6
d_call: NA

cdr3_nt: TGTGCCAGCAGCCAGGAGGACAGAGGCAATCAGCCCCAGCATTTT
cdr3_aa: CASSQEDRGNQPQHF
j_call: TRBJ1-5
clone_size: NA
v_call: TRBV4-2
d_call: NA

cdr3_nt: TGTGCCAGCAGCTTGGGAGGGGCAGGGAACACTGAAGCTTTCTTT
cdr3_aa: CASSLGGAGNTEAFF
j_call: TRBJ1-1
clone_size: NA
v_call: TRBV5-4
d_call: NA

cdr3_nt: TGTGCCACCAGTGATTATGTGGACAATGAGCAGTTCTTC
cdr3_aa: CATSDYVDNEQFF
j_call: TRBJ2-1
clone_size: NA
v_call: TRBV24-1
d_call: NA

cdr3_nt: TGTGCCAGCAGTTTACTGGGGGTCAGCACTGAAGCTTTCTTT
cdr3_aa: CASSLLGVSTEAFF
j_call: TRBJ1-1
clone_size: NA
v_call: TRBV27
d_call: NA

cdr3_nt: TGTGCCAGCAGTATTAGCGGGGGGGCCTACGAGCAGTACTTC
cdr3_aa: CASSISGGAYEQYF
j_call: TRBJ2-7
clone_size: NA
v_call: TRBV6-2/TRBV6-3
d_call: TRBD2

cdr3_nt: TGTGCCAGCAGTGAACCGGGCTCTGAGGGCGAGACCCAGTACTTC
cdr3_aa: CASSEPGSEGETQYF
j_call: TRBJ2-5
clone_size: NA
v_call: TRBV6-1
d_call: NA

cdr3_nt: TGTGCCTGGAGTGTACGGACAGGGCAGCCCCAGCATTTT
cdr3_aa: CAWSVRTGQPQHF
j_call: TRBJ1-5
clone_size: NA
v_call: TRBV30
d_call: TRBD1

cdr3_nt: TGTGCCAGCAGTGAAACCCAGGGAGCGGCCTACGAGCAGTACTTC
cdr3_aa: CASSETQGAAYEQYF
j_call: TRBJ2-7
clone_size: NA
v_call: TRBV6-1
d_call: NA